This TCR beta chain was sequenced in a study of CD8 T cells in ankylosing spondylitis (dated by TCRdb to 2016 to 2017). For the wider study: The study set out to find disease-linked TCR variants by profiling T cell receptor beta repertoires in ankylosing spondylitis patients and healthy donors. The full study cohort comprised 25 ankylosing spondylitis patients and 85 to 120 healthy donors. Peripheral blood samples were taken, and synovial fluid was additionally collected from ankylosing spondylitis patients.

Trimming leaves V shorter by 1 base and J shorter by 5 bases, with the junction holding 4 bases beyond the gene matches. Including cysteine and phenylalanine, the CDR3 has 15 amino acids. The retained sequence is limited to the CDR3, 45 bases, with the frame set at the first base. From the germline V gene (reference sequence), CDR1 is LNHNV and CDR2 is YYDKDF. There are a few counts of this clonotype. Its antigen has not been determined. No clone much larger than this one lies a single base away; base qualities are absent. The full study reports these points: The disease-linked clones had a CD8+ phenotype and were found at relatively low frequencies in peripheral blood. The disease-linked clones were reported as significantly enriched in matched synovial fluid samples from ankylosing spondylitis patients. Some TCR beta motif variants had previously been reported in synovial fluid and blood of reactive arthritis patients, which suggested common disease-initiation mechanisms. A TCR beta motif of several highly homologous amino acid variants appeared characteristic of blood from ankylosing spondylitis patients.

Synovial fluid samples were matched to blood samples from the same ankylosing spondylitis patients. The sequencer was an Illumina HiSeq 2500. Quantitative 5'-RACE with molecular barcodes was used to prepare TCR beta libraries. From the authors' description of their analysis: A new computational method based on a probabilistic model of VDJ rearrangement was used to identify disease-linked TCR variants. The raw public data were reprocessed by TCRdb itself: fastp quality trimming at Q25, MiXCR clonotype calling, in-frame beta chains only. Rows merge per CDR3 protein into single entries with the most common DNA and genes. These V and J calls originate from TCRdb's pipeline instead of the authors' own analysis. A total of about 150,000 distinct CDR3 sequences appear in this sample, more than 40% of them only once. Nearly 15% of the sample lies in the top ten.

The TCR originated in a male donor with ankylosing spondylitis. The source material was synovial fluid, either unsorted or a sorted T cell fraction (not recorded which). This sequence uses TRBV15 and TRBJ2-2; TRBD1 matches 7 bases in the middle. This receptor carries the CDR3 CATSRADRDTGELFF. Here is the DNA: TGTGCCACCAGCAGAGCTGACAGGGATACCGGGGAGCTGTTTTTT.